This TCR beta chain was captured in a study of cytomegalovirus exposure and HLA in healthy donors. Using immunoSEQ multiplex PCR, the repertoire was profiled, and TCRdb retains in-frame clones only, with some absent. This sample has about 130,000 clones, with 85% to 90% found just once. Trimming took 5 bases from V and 3 from J; bases not matched to a gene: 7. There are 15 residues in the CDR3. Germline assignment: CDR1 MNHEY and CDR2 SMNVEV (reference sequence). This chain uses TRBV27 with TRBJ1-5; 7 bases agree with TRBD1. Material: PBMCs. The sequence was collected from a man aged 25-45 years in good health and CMV-seronegative. CDR3 in DNA: TGTGCCAGCAGTGTCGCGGGACAGATCAATCAGCCCCAGCATTTT. As protein: CASSVAGQINQPQHF.